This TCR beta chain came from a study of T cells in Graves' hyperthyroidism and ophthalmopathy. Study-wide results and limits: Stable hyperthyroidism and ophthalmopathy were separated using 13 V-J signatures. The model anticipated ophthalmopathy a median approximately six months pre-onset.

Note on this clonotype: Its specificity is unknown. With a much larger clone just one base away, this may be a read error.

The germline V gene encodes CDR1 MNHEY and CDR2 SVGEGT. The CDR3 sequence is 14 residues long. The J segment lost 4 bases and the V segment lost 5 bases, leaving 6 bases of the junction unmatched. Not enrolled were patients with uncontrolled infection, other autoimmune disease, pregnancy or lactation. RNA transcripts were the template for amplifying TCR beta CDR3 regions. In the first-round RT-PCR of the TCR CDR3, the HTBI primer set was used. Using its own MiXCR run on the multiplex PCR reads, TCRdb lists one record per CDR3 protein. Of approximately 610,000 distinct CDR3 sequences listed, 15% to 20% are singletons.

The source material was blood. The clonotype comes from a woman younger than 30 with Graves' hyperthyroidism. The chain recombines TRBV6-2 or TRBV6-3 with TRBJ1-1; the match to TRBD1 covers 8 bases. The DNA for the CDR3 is TGTGCCAGCAGTCATTCCACAGGGGGCACTGAAGCTTTCTTT. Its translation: CASSHSTGGTEAFF.